Listed below are T cell receptor beta chains from one sample, sequenced in a study of blood T cell repertoires in COVID-19. Sequenced by immunoSEQ multiplex PCR; TCRdb stores in-frame clones only, minus some. The sample has 83,000 or so clones, about 88% seen once; the top ten hold approximately 8%. Sequencing input: peripheral blood. Receptors were obtained from a man at least 80 years old with active or convalescent COVID-19. Both conserved end residues are part of each CDR3. The D gene is left open where the match is weak. A row's size may be missing; if present it is once, few, many or a size class.

TRBJ2-1	TRBD2	TRBV7-2	-	TGTGCCAGCAGCCCCCGCAGACTAGCGGGGGGCTCCTACAATGAGCAGTTCTTC	CASSPRRLAGGSYNEQFF
TRBJ1-2	TRBD1	TRBV10-2	-	TGCGCCAGCAGACAGACAGGGTTGACTAACTATGGCTACACCTTC	CASRQTGLTNYGYTF
TRBJ2-1	-	TRBV18	-	TGTGCCAGCTCACTTACAGGGTCGGATGAGCAGTTCTTC	CASSLTGSDEQFF
TRBJ1-2	TRBD1	TRBV6-5	-	TGTGCCAGCAGTTACGGCGACAGGGGATTCTATGGCTACACCTTC	CASSYGDRGFYGYTF
TRBJ1-1	-	TRBV7-3	few	TGTGCCAGCAGCCCGCAGACAGGGAACACTGAAGCTTTCTTT	CASSPQTGNTEAFF
TRBJ1-2	-	TRBV21-1	once	TGTGCCAGCAGCAATATGACAGCGTTAGATGGCTACACCTTC	CASSNMTALDGYTF
TRBJ2-3	TRBD1	TRBV2	once	TGTGCCAGCAGTGAGGACAGGGGGTTTACAGATACGCAGTATTTT	CASSEDRGFTDTQYF
TRBJ1-1	TRBD1	TRBV10-3	-	TGTGCCATCAGTCGGGACAGGGGGCCCACTGAAGCTTTCTTT	CAISRDRGPTEAFF
TRBJ1-3	-	TRBV28	-	TGTGCCAGCAGTTCAAACAGGCCCCAGGGAAACACCATATATTTT	CASSSNRPQGNTIYF
TRBJ1-3	-	TRBV6-6	-	TGTGCCAGCAACCAGGGTTCTGGAAACACCATATATTTT	CASNQGSGNTIYF
TRBJ1-1	TRBD1	TRBV10-3	-	TGTGCCATCAGTATAGGAGGGGGCCGGCATACTGAAGCTTTCTTT	CAISIGGGRHTEAFF
TRBJ2-3	-	TRBV29-1	-	TGCAGCGTTGTTATTGGCGGGGTATCTAGCACAGATACGCAGTATTTT	CSVVIGGVSSTDTQYF
TRBJ1-5	-	TRBV7-7	-	TGTGCTAGCAGCTTATGGGGCCAGCCCCAGCATTTT	CASSLWGQPQHF
TRBJ1-6	-	TRBV6-5	-	TGTGCCAGCAGTTACGAGGCGATCTCCTATAATTCACCCCTCCACTTT	CASSYEAISYNSPLHF
TRBJ1-2	-	TRBV2	-	TGTGCCAGCAGTCGGGACTACTATGGCTACACCTTC	CASSRDYYGYTF
TRBJ1-4	TRBD1	TRBV3-1/TRBV3-2	few	TGTGCCAGCAGCACAGGGGCAACTAATGAAAAACTGTTTTTT	CASSTGATNEKLFF